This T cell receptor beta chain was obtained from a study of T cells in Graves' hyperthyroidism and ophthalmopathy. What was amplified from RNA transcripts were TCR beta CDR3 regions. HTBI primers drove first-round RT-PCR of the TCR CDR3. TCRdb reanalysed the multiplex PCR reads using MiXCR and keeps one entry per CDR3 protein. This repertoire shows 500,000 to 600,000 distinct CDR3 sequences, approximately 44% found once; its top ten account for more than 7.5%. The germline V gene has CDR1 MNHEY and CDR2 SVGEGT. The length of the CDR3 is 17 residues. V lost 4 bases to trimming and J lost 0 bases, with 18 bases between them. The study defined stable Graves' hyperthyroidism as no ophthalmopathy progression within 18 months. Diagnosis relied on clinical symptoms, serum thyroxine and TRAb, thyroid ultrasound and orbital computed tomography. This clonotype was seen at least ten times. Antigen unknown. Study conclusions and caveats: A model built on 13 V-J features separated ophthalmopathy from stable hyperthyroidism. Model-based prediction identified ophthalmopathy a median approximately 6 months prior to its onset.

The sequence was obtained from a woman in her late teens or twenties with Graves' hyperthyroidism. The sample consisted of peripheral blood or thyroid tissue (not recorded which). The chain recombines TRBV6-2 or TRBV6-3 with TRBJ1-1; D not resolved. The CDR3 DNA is TGTGCCAGCAGTTTACTCCCGGTACAACCGTTGAACACTGAAGCTTTCTTT. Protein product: CASSLLPVQPLNTEAFF.